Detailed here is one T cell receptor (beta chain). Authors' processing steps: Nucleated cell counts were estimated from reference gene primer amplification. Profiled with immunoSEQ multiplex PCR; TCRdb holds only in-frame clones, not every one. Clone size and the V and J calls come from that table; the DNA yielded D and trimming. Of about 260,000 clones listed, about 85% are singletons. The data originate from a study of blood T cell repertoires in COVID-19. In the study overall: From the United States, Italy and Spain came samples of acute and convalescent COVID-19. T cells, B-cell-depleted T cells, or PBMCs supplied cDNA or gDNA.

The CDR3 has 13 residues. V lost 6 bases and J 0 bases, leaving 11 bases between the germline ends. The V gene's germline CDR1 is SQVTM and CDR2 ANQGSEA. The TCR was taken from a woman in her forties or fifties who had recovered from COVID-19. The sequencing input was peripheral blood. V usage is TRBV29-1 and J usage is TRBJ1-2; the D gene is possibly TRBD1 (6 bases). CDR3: CSVSTGTNYGYTF. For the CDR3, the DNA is TGCAGCGTATCTACAGGGACTAACTATGGCTACACCTTC.